A selection of T cell receptor beta chains follows, all from one sample in a study of metastatic and nonmetastatic thyroid tumors. TCRdb recomputed clones from the PCR reads via MiXCR. This sample has 65,000 or so clones; under 5% occur once, and the top ten carry about a fifth. The sample comprised blood. The receptors come from a female donor with papillary thyroid cancer or a benign thyroid nodule (not recorded which). Some clones in this sample may be carry-over from other donors' samples. CDR3s include the opening cysteine and the closing phenylalanine or tryptophan.

v_gene,len,j_gene,CDR3aa
TRBV2,13,TRBJ2-5,CASTREVEETQYF
TRBV6-1,12,TRBJ2-2,CASSKNTGDLFF
TRBV20-1,13,TRBJ2-7,CSAEGQGAGEQYF
TRBV2,15,TRBJ2-5,CASSALTGVEETQYF
TRBV14,15,TRBJ2-1,CASSSVEGYYNEQFF
TRBV24-1,16,TRBJ2-3,CATSDGAGVGFDTQYF
TRBV30,13,TRBJ2-2,CAWSSVNTGELFF
TRBV6-1,18,TRBJ1-1,CASSSDRVIGQGYTEAFF
TRBV28,12,TRBJ2-2,CASRLNTGELFF
TRBV2,15,TRBJ2-7,CASSASCTSGTEQYF
TRBV11-3,15,TRBJ2-3,CASSPGVTPADTQYF
TRBV7-6,18,TRBJ2-2,CASSTDRTSGENTGELLF
TRBV7-2,16,TRBJ2-3,CASSPWRAGGSDTRYF
TRBV12-3/TRBV12-4,15,TRBJ2-4,CASSVQTGSKNIQYF
TRBV6-2/TRBV6-3,16,TRBJ2-7,CASSYSSGLAGGEQYF
TRBV6-5,19,TRBJ2-5,CASREGPPTGLAEEETQYF
TRBV19,14,TRBJ2-7,CASSMLAGPYEQYF
TRBV19,15,TRBJ2-3,CASSSGTGRTDTQYF
TRBV6-1,15,TRBJ2-6,CASSGDSSGANVLTF
TRBV11-2,14,TRBJ1-2,CASSSLRTEGGYTF
TRBV18,14,TRBJ1-2,CASSITGTGYGYTF
TRBV6-5,19,TRBJ2-6,CASNYSTGGASYGANVPTF
TRBV20-1,12,TRBJ2-3,CSAPRSTDTQYF
TRBV5-1,14,TRBJ1-5,CASSAGTLGQPQHF
TRBV6-2/TRBV6-3,13,TRBJ2-7,CASLQGGWDDQYF
TRBV12-3/TRBV12-4,15,TRBJ2-1,CASIRVGRSYKEQFF
TRBV25-1,15,TRBJ2-2,CASSEPGLDTGELFF
TRBV6-5,16,TRBJ1-3,CASSYLQGTSGNTIYF
TRBV24-1,15,TRBJ2-3,CAPPGVWTGTDTQYF
TRBV6-1,18,TRBJ1-6,CASSETPDRGPENSPLHF
TRBV28,15,TRBJ2-7,CASSFGTSGSYEQYF
TRBV29-1,14,TRBJ1-3,CSVVRKDSGNTIYF
TRBV5-1,16,TRBJ2-7,CASSEGQRARSDEQYF
TRBV15,14,TRBJ2-1,CATTGGGGVNEQFF
TRBV2,13,TRBJ1-2,CATGDSLNYGYAF
TRBV6-1,14,TRBJ1-2,CASRREMRSYGYTF
TRBV12-3/TRBV12-4,16,TRBJ2-6,CASSRTGRLGANVLTF
TRBV18,15,TRBJ1-6,CASSKATGDNSPLHF
TRBV7-9,13,TRBJ1-1,CASSSPWLGEAFF
TRBV5-8,13,TRBJ2-5,CASSLVDLETQYF
TRBV11-2,14,TRBJ2-7,CASISDARSGGQYF
TRBV6-1,15,TRBJ2-5,CASSSSGTSGETQYF
TRBV18,13,TRBJ1-2,CASSRTDSYGYTF
TRBV28,16,TRBJ1-3,CASSPGHPSSGNTIYF
TRBV24-1,15,TRBJ2-7,CATSDWGRGGYEQYF
TRBV5-5,13,TRBJ2-5,CASSYTGEETQYF
TRBV6-2/TRBV6-3,15,TRBJ2-3,CASSTPGRGANTQYF
TRBV11-2,15,TRBJ2-3,CASSLVAASTDTQYF
TRBV6-1,15,TRBJ2-2,CASSAETGSTGELFF
TRBV6-1,11,TRBJ2-1,CASTNGGEQFF
TRBV7-2,11,TRBJ2-3,CASSPRDTQYF
TRBV14,17,TRBJ2-1,CASSPSKTSGGLFEQFF
TRBV7-2,14,TRBJ1-3,CASSPGSSGTTIYF